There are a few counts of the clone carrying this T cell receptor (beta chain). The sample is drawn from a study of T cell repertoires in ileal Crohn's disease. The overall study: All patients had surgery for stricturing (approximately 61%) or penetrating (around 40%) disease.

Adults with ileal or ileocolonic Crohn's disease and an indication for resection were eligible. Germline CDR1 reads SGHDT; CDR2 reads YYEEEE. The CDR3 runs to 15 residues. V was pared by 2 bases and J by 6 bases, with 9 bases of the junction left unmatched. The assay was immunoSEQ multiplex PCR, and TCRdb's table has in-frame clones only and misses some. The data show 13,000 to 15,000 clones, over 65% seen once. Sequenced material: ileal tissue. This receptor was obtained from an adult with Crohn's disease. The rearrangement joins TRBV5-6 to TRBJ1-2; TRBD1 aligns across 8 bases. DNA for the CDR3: TGTGCCAGCAGCTTACTCGGACAGGGCCGGGATGGCTACACCTTC. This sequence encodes CASSLLGQGRDGYTF.